The 3 T cell receptor beta chains reported below all come from one sample, sequenced in a study of cytomegalovirus exposure and HLA in healthy donors. TCRdb's table, derived via immunoSEQ multiplex PCR, lists solely in-frame clones and lacks some. The sample contains under 150,000 clones, more than 85% of which appear only once. The specimen was PBMCs. These receptors were taken from a man aged 18 to 35 in good health and CMV-seropositive.

The chain couples TRBV29-1 to TRBJ1-2, with D possibly matching TRBD1 (5 bases). Trimming took off 4 bases at V and 3 bases at J, with 12 bases between the two ends. This CDR3 is built from 13 residues. CDR1 and CDR2 (germline): SQVTM, ANQGSEA. For the CDR3, the DNA is TGCAGCGTTGTATTGGGGGGATACTATGGCTACACCTTC. Translating gives CSVVLGGYYGYTF.

CDR3 coding DNA: TGTGCCAGCAGCTTATCTAACGGGAGAGGAAATGAGCAGTTCTTC. It codes for CASSLSNGRGNEQFF. This sequence joins TRBV7-6 and TRBJ2-1, with D maybe TRBD2 (6 bases). Trimming stripped 2 bases from V and 7 bases from J, with 15 bases between. Germline V gives CDR1 SGHVS, CDR2 FNYEAQ. This CDR3 comprises 15 residues.

The chain has TRBV7-6 and TRBJ2-3, with 13 bases fitting TRBD2. Germline V gene data show CDR1 as SGHVS and CDR2 as FNYEAQ. The V segment lost 5 bases and the J segment 5 bases; nucleotides outside the gene matches: 4. This CDR3 comprises 15 residues. CDR3 in DNA: TGTGCCAGCAGCCAAACTAGCGGGGGGGGAGATACGCAGTATTTT. It specifies CASSQTSGGGDTQYF.